The clone carrying this TCR beta chain was recorded only once. Antigen: not known. Trimming cost V 6 bases and J 6 bases; bases outside gene matches: 12. The CDR3 extends over 15 amino acids. Germline loops: CDR1 LNHDA, CDR2 SQIVND (reference sequence). The source of the sample is a study of Ad26.COV2.S vaccination and SARS-CoV-2 variants. Study outcomes and limitations: Non-spike TCR breadth showed similarity between vaccine and placebo recipients.

The data were produced by immunoSEQ multiplex PCR, yet TCRdb's version contains in-frame clones alone and is incomplete. The sample contains around 450,000 clones, approximately 92% of which appear only once. Stated treatment: about 20 received Ad26.COV2.S at low or high dose, single or two shots; 5 received placebo; per-sample allocation not given. Following the first vaccine or placebo injection, samples were taken on day 63. The sequence was collected from a person between 18 and 65 years old who received the Ad26.COV2.S COVID-19 vaccine or a placebo. The material was peripheral blood, obtained in a trial of Ad26.COV2.S vaccine versus placebo. The chain uses TRBV19 and TRBJ2-7; TRBD1 matches 9 bases. For the CDR3, the DNA is TGTGCCAGTAGCCAAAACAGGGGGCTAGGAGGCGAGCAGTACTTC. The encoded protein is CASSQNRGLGGEQYF.